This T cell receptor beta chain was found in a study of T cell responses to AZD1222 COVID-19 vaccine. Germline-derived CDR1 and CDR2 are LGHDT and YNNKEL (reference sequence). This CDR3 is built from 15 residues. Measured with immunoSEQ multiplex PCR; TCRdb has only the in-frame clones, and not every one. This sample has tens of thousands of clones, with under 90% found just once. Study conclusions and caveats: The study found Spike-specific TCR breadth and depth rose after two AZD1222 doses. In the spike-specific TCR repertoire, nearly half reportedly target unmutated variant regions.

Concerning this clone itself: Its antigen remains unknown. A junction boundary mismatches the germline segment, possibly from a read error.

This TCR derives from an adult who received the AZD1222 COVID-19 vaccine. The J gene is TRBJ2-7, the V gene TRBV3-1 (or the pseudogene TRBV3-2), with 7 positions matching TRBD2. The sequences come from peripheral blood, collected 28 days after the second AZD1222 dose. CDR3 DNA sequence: TGTGCCAGCAGTCAAGGACTGAGCGGGGACTACGAGCAGTACTTC. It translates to CASSQGLSGDYEQYF.